Reported below is one T cell receptor (beta chain). As yet, its antigen is unknown. This sample is part of a study of CD8+ T cells in alopecia areata. Following RNA extraction, reverse transcription yielded cDNA that acted as the sequencing template. Repertoires were generated with immunoSEQ multiplex PCR, while TCRdb's copy carries only in-frame clones and drops some. Of roughly 150,000 clones detected, roughly 50% appear once; the ten largest clones hold 4% to 5.5%. Study results and caveats: Especially in alopecia totalis/universalis, lesional scalp showed greater clonality than normal scalp did.

The CDR3 sequence is 15 residues long. The V gene's germline CDR1 is SGHRS and CDR2 YFSETQ. V shed 7 bases and J 8 bases; nucleotides not matched to a gene: 13. Specimen: CD4+ T cells sorted from blood. This TCR came from a human donor in good health. J is TRBJ2-1 and V is TRBV5-1; 9 positions agree with TRBD2. The CDR3 DNA is TGCGCCAGCTCTAGGCTAGCGGGAAGTTTGCATGAGCAGTTCTTC. Translated, it gives CASSRLAGSLHEQFF. The entire variable domain, with the rest obtained from reference TRBV5-1 and TRBJ2-1, is as follows: KAGVTQTPRYLIKTRGQQVTLSCSPISGHRSVSWYQQTPGQGLQFLFEYFSETQRNKGNFPGRFSGRQFSNSRSEMNVSTLELGDSALYLCASSRLAGSLHEQFFGPGTRLTVL.